Given below is one T cell receptor beta chain in context. No antigen is known for it. This beta chain represents an off-target read in a library built for alpha chains; its size is of limited meaning. V shed 0 bases and J 10 bases; nucleotides not matched to a gene: 8. The CDR3 sequence is 15 residues long. Germline assignment: CDR1 SGHTA and CDR2 FQGTGA. These data belong to a study of spatial heterogeneity in lung cancer. Study as a whole: Alpha-chain sequences were detected in numbers that were consistently lower than beta-chain sequences. Study-level results: Tumor T-cell coverage was an estimated 7% or so for alpha and roughly 13% for beta chains. One measure, the expanded intratumoral alpha and beta TCR count, tracked tumor mutation counts. As ubiquitous and regional nonsynonymous mutations varied, counts of ubiquitous and regional expanded TCRs tracked them, respectively.

TCRdb fed the 5' RACE reads into MiXCR, producing one record per CDR3 protein. The sample consists of some 7,400 distinct CDR3 sequences, roughly 7.5% of them appearing once. Time point denoted: sample taken at primary tumor resection. Whole RNA obtained from tumor, nontumor lung or frozen PBMC underwent sequencing without sorting. The TCR comes from a female donor with early-stage non-small cell lung cancer. Material: lung tumor tissue, obtained at surgery. The V and J genes are TRBV7-3 and TRBJ2-1; 8 nucleotides line up with TRBD2. CDR3 sequence: CASSLTAGGLGEQFF. The CDR3 bases are TGTGCCAGCAGCTTAACGGCGGGAGGTCTCGGGGAGCAGTTCTTC.